A selection of T cell receptor beta chains follows, all from one sample in a study of early T cells in non-severe SARS-CoV-2 infection. One entry per CDR3 protein, called by TCRdb with MiXCR from the 5' RACE reads. The table has 30,000 or so distinct CDR3 sequences, roughly 7% seen once. The sequenced sample was whole blood. The receptors here all came from an adult who was a healthcare worker with PCR-confirmed SARS-CoV-2 infection or an uninfected control (not recorded which). CDR3s include the opening cysteine and the closing phenylalanine or tryptophan. D genes are given only for firm matches. Some rows have no size entry. The others give once, few or many, or a class for an expanded clone.

D gene,V gene,clone size,J gene,CDR3 protein,CDR3 DNA
.,TRBV10-3,many,TRBJ2-7,CAISPLGIAVESEQYF,TGTGCCATCAGCCCCCTGGGAATAGCGGTAGAGAGCGAGCAGTACTTC
TRBD1,TRBV28,many,TRBJ1-2,CASSFGGQGQGYTF,TGTGCCAGCAGTTTCGGGGGACAGGGTCAAGGCTACACCTTC
.,TRBV6-5,many,TRBJ2-6,CASSVRNSRWAGANVLTF,TGTGCCAGCAGTGTCAGGAATTCGAGATGGGCTGGGGCCAACGTCCTGACTTTC
TRBD1,TRBV7-9,.,TRBJ2-7,CASSLALPGQGYEQYF,TGTGCCAGCAGCTTGGCCCTTCCGGGACAGGGTTACGAGCAGTACTTC
TRBD1,TRBV7-6,many,TRBJ2-6,CASSLAYRDRPGANVLTF,TGTGCCAGCAGCTTAGCGTACAGGGACAGGCCTGGGGCCAACGTCCTGACTTTC
TRBD2,TRBV4-2,many,TRBJ2-3,CASSPTPLAGADTQYF,TGTGCCAGCAGCCCGACCCCGCTAGCGGGAGCAGATACGCAGTATTTT
.,TRBV9,few,TRBJ2-3,CASSARQFTDTQYF,TGTGCCAGCAGCGCCAGACAGTTCACAGATACGCAGTATTTT
.,TRBV10-1,many,TRBJ1-1,CASSAEGWTEAFF,TGCGCCAGCAGTGCCGAGGGGTGGACTGAAGCTTTCTTT
TRBD2,TRBV27,many,TRBJ2-7,CASSLKGGSGRPYEQYF,TGTGCCAGCAGTTTGAAAGGGGGTAGCGGGAGACCCTACGAGCAGTACTTC
.,TRBV12-3/TRBV12-4,many,TRBJ2-7,CASSISTEKVSGQYF,TGTGCCAGCAGTATATCGACAGAAAAGGTATCGGGGCAGTACTTC
.,TRBV3-1,many,TRBJ2-6,CASSHLDFSGANVLTF,TGTGCCAGCAGCCACCTCGACTTCTCTGGGGCCAACGTCCTGACTTTC
.,TRBV4-3,many,TRBJ2-1,CASSQEADAYNEQFF,TGCGCCAGCAGCCAAGAGGCAGATGCCTACAATGAGCAGTTCTTC
TRBD1,TRBV11-2,many,TRBJ2-5,CASSRLKRSRGKGETQYF,TGTGCCAGCAGCCGCTTAAAAAGGTCCAGGGGGAAAGGAGAGACCCAGTACTTC
.,TRBV7-9,many,TRBJ2-7,CASSLSRGGEQYF,TGTGCCAGCAGCCTCAGCCGGGGTGGCGAGCAGTACTTC
.,TRBV4-2,few,TRBJ2-3,CASSQDGDSSTDTQYF,TGTGCCAGCAGCCAAGATGGGGATTCTAGCACAGATACGCAGTATTTT
.,TRBV11-2,many,TRBJ2-1,CASSLAGVYNEQFF,TGTGCCAGCAGCTTAGCGGGAGTTTACAATGAGCAGTTCTTC
TRBD1,TRBV28,few,TRBJ2-1,CASSSGIGTEAEQFF,TGTGCCAGCAGTTCGGGAATCGGGACAGAGGCTGAGCAGTTCTTC
TRBD1,TRBV12-3/TRBV12-4,few,TRBJ1-1,CASTPTGVGTEAFF,TGTGCCAGCACCCCGACAGGGGTTGGTACTGAAGCTTTCTTT
TRBD1,TRBV7-8,few,TRBJ2-5,CASSKGQGAHRWQETQYF,TGTGCCAGCAGCAAGGGACAGGGGGCTCATAGGTGGCAAGAGACCCAGTACTTC
TRBD1,TRBV5-1,few,TRBJ2-6,CASSLLIPGTGSSGANVLTF,TGCGCCAGCAGCCTTTTAATCCCTGGGACAGGGAGCTCTGGGGCCAACGTCCTGACTTTC
.,TRBV7-8,few,TRBJ1-4,CASRKGTPNEKLFF,TGTGCCAGCAGGAAAGGGACACCGAATGAAAAACTGTTTTTT
TRBD1,TRBV6-6,few,TRBJ1-1,CASSRQGNTEAFF,TGTGCCAGCAGTAGACAGGGGAACACTGAAGCTTTCTTT
.,TRBV11-2,many,TRBJ2-3,CASNLWPDGRDINTDTQYF,TGTGCCAGCAACTTATGGCCAGATGGGAGGGACATAAACACAGATACGCAGTATTTT
.,TRBV11-2,few,TRBJ2-2,CASSAGRIANTGELFF,TGTGCCAGCAGCGCGGGACGTATAGCGAACACCGGGGAGCTGTTTTTT
.,TRBV19,.,TRBJ2-3,CASRPPGKYTQYF,TGTGCCAGCAGACCCCCGGGGAAGTATACGCAGTATTTT
TRBD1,TRBV7-9,many,TRBJ1-5,CASSPVGQGANNQPQHF,TGTGCCAGCAGCCCTGTGGGGCAGGGGGCGAATAATCAGCCCCAGCATTTT
.,TRBV14,many,TRBJ1-1,CASSENQANTEAFF,TGTGCCAGCAGCGAAAATCAAGCGAACACTGAAGCTTTCTTT
.,TRBV6-1,many,TRBJ2-5,CASSEGGYLGTQYF,TGTGCCAGCAGTGAGGGCGGCTACTTAGGGACCCAGTACTTC
TRBD2,TRBV4-2,many,TRBJ2-7,CASSPGRSSGRGGHEQYF,TGTGCCAGCAGCCCCGGCAGGTCTAGCGGGAGGGGGGGCCACGAGCAGTACTTC
TRBD2,TRBV20-1,many,TRBJ2-5,CSAGGASGSRTTETQYF,TGCAGTGCTGGGGGCGCTAGCGGGAGTAGGACCACAGAGACCCAGTACTTC
TRBD1,TRBV11-3,.,TRBJ2-7,CASSLGTGGDEQYF,TGTGCCAGCAGCTTAGGGACAGGGGGCGACGAGCAGTACTTC
.,TRBV20-1,.,TRBJ1-2,CSASHGHGYGYTF,TGCAGTGCTAGTCATGGGCATGGCTATGGCTACACCTTC
.,TRBV15,many,TRBJ1-1,CATSRGLVGTEAFF,TGTGCCACCAGCAGAGGACTCGTTGGAACTGAAGCTTTCTTT
TRBD1,TRBV7-9,many,TRBJ1-1,CASSFGTVNTEAFF,TGTGCCAGCAGCTTCGGGACAGTGAACACTGAAGCTTTCTTT
TRBD1,TRBV4-1,many,TRBJ2-7,CASSQGTGERQYF,TGCGCCAGCAGCCAAGGGACAGGGGAACGGCAGTACTTC
TRBD1,TRBV7-3,few,TRBJ1-1,CASSRSGGLNTEAFF,TGTGCCAGCAGCCGATCAGGGGGATTGAACACTGAAGCTTTCTTT
.,TRBV4-3,.,TRBJ2-3,CASSQAGGTDTQYF,TGCGCCAGCAGCCAAGCTGGGGGCACAGATACGCAGTATTTT
TRBD1,TRBV24-1,.,TRBJ2-2,CATSDSGTGNTGELFF,TGTGCCACCAGTGATTCCGGGACAGGGAACACCGGGGAGCTGTTTTTT
TRBD1,TRBV7-9,many,TRBJ1-2,CASSLADRYHGYTF,TGTGCCAGCAGCTTAGCGGACAGGTACCATGGCTACACCTTC
TRBD1,TRBV20-1,many,TRBJ1-5,CSASHRGGGQPQHF,TGCAGTGCTAGTCACAGGGGAGGAGGACAGCCCCAGCATTTT
.,TRBV2,many,TRBJ1-2,CASPKGGALGYTF,TGTGCCAGCCCAAAGGGGGGGGCGTTAGGCTACACCTTC
TRBD2,TRBV5-1,many,TRBJ2-7,CASAQKGTSGSRSDSYEQYF,TGCGCCAGCGCCCAAAAAGGGACTAGCGGTTCAAGGTCCGACTCCTACGAGCAGTACTTC
.,TRBV20-1,many,TRBJ1-5,CSASGRASSNQPQHF,TGCAGTGCTAGCGGCCGGGCGAGTAGCAATCAGCCCCAGCATTTT
.,TRBV11-2,many,TRBJ2-7,CASSLDSQSSYEQYF,TGTGCCAGCAGCTTAGACTCCCAGAGCTCCTACGAGCAGTACTTC
.,TRBV12-3/TRBV12-4,many,TRBJ1-3,CASSFPGTGNTIYF,TGTGCCAGCAGTTTCCCAGGGACTGGAAACACCATATATTTT
.,TRBV19,many,TRBJ2-7,CASSITRASTYEQYF,TGTGCCAGTAGTATTACCCGGGCTTCTACCTACGAGCAGTACTTC